The 2 T cell receptor beta chains below were found in one sample sequenced in a study of blood T cell repertoires in COVID-19. Sequencing used immunoSEQ multiplex PCR; TCRdb keeps in-frame clones, though not all of them. This table has some 40,000 clones, 69% appearing once. The sample comprised peripheral blood. Receptors originate from an older man with acute or convalescent COVID-19.

This sequence joins TRBV30 and TRBJ1-2; 8 bases match TRBD1. V trimming: 1 base; J trimming: 1 base; junction bases outside the gene matches: 11. Germline loops: CDR1 GTSNPN, CDR2 SVGIG (reference sequence). The CDR3 runs 17 residues. The CDR3 region is CAWSGEADRELNYGYTF. The CDR3, as DNA: TGTGCCTGGAGTGGGGAAGCGGACAGGGAACTTAACTATGGCTACACCTTC.

This chain joins TRBV5-3 and TRBJ1-3, with 7 positions matching TRBD1. Being an ORF, TRBV5-3 has a function that is uncertain. The V segment lost 4 bases and the J segment 0 bases; nucleotides outside the gene matches: 10. There are 17 residues in the CDR3. CDR3 sequence: CARSQKDRLSSGNTIYF. The CDR3 bases are TGTGCCAGAAGCCAGAAGGACAGGTTGAGCTCTGGAAACACCATATATTTT.